Described below is a single T cell receptor (beta chain) sequence and its context. The CDR3 has 14 residues. V lost 3 bases to trimming and J lost 1 base, with 9 bases between them. The germline V gene encodes CDR1 MNHNY and CDR2 SVGAGI (reference sequence). How the authors handled the data: Reference gene primer amplification gave estimated nucleated cell counts. TCRdb's copy holds only in-frame clones and misses some; the assay was immunoSEQ multiplex PCR. From that table come the V and J calls and clone size; the DNA was used to work out D and trimming. The sample has over 100,000 clones; roughly three quarters are singletons. The data derive from a study of blood T cell repertoires in COVID-19. Whole-study context: Collection of acute and convalescent COVID-19 samples took place in the United States, Italy and Spain. The analysed material was cDNA or gDNA that came from T cells, B-cell-depleted T cells, or PBMCs.

The chain has TRBV6-6 and TRBJ1-1; D remains unclear. The sequenced sample consisted of peripheral blood. The receptor's source is a woman between 70 and 85 years old with acute or convalescent COVID-19. The CDR3 is CASSYKHPNTEAFF. DNA of the CDR3: TGTGCCAGCAGTTATAAACACCCGAACACTGAAGCTTTCTTT.